The rows below give T cell receptor beta chains drawn from one sample of a study of blood T cell repertoires in COVID-19. TCRdb keeps only in-frame clones here, not all; method: immunoSEQ multiplex PCR. This table holds over 200,000 clones, 70% to 90% found once. Specimen: PBMCs or T cells enriched from blood (not recorded which). The receptor set was obtained from a woman aged 30 to 39 who had been exposed to COVID-19. Both conserved end residues are part of each CDR3. The D gene is left open where the match is weak. Expanded clones get a size class; other rows say once, few or many, or leave the size out.

J gene | CDR3 length | V gene | clone size | D gene | CDR3 protein | CDR3 DNA
TRBJ1-4 | 16 | TRBV4-1 | - | - | CASSQEWQGTNEKLFF | TGCGCCAGCAGCCAAGAATGGCAGGGAACTAATGAAAAACTGTTTTTT
TRBJ1-5 | 13 | TRBV19 | - | - | CASMSRGAQPQHF | TGTGCCAGCATGAGTAGAGGAGCTCAGCCCCAGCATTTT
TRBJ1-5 | 16 | TRBV5-8 | - | - | CASSSGRAGIVEPQHF | TGTGCCAGCAGCTCAGGACGGGCGGGAATTGTCGAGCCCCAGCATTTT
TRBJ1-4 | 14 | TRBV5-6 | - | TRBD1 | CASSPGQGSEKLFF | TGTGCCAGCAGCCCCGGACAGGGCTCGGAAAAACTGTTTTTT
TRBJ1-2 | 15 | TRBV10-3 | - | - | CAISEKEAEVYGYTF | TGTGCCATCAGTGAAAAGGAGGCAGAAGTCTATGGCTACACCTTC
TRBJ2-5 | 15 | TRBV5-8 | - | - | CASSLRTGRGETQYF | TGTGCCAGCAGCCTCCGGACAGGGAGGGGAGAGACCCAGTACTTC
TRBJ2-3 | 17 | TRBV7-8 | - | TRBD2 | CASSLEVGLVHQDTQYF | TGTGCCAGCAGCTTAGAGGTGGGACTAGTACATCAAGATACGCAGTATTTT
TRBJ1-5 | 13 | TRBV19 | - | - | CASSIGGDQPQHF | TGTGCCAGTAGTATCGGGGGGGACCAGCCCCAGCATTTT
TRBJ1-6 | 14 | TRBV11-2 | - | - | CASSLIRDNSPLHF | TGTGCCAGCAGCTTAATCCGGGATAATTCACCCCTCCACTTT
TRBJ1-1 | 14 | TRBV6-6 | - | TRBD1 | CASSRIRQGTEAFF | TGTGCCAGCAGTCGCATACGACAGGGCACTGAAGCTTTCTTT
TRBJ1-2 | 14 | TRBV5-4 | - | - | CASSPAGVAYGYTF | TGTGCCAGCAGCCCCGCGGGGGTGGCCTATGGCTACACCTTC
TRBJ1-1 | 14 | TRBV2 | - | - | CASRGAPGDTEAFF | TGTGCCAGCCGAGGCGCCCCGGGAGACACTGAAGCTTTCTTT
TRBJ1-1 | 12 | TRBV18 | - | - | CASSPSGTEAFF | TGTGCCAGCTCACCTTCGGGCACTGAAGCTTTCTTT
TRBJ1-1 | 17 | TRBV5-1 | once | TRBD1 | CASSLVGQGRLNTEAFF | TGCGCCAGCAGCTTGGTGGGACAGGGACGTTTGAACACTGAAGCTTTCTTT
TRBJ1-2 | 13 | TRBV30 | - | - | CAWTPGGISGYTF | TGTGCCTGGACCCCCGGGGGTATAAGTGGCTACACCTTC
TRBJ1-2 | 14 | TRBV27 | - | TRBD1 | CASSHGQGGYGYTF | TGTGCCAGCAGTCACGGGCAGGGGGGATATGGCTACACCTTC
TRBJ2-7 | 15 | TRBV5-1 | once | - | CASSLGGPGTYEQYF | TGCGCCAGCAGCTTGGGGGGGCCCGGGACCTACGAGCAGTACTTC
TRBJ2-1 | 16 | TRBV5-1 | few | TRBD2 | CASSGLGTTSYNEQFF | TGCGCCAGCAGCGGCCTTGGGACTACCTCCTACAATGAGCAGTTCTTC
TRBJ2-4 | 14 | TRBV2 | - | TRBD2 | CASSGLAGGDIQYF | TGTGCCAGCAGCGGACTAGCGGGGGGCGACATTCAGTACTTC